These 17 T cell receptor beta chains came from one sample sequenced in a study of blood T cell repertoires in COVID-19 (dated by TCRdb to the early 2020s). The library relied on the immunoSEQ multiplex PCR assay. TCRdb stores this immuneACCESS table with in-frame sequences only. Part of the clones is absent; in the studies checked, under half of the shortfall reflects unresolved V genes, and no reason is known for the rest. The sample table lists 110,000 to 150,000 clones, more than 80% of them with a count of one. About 6.4% of the sample rests with the top ten. The sequencing input was peripheral blood. All receptors come from a human donor in a cohort sampled during active COVID-19.

The V and J genes are TRBV18 and TRBJ2-4, with TRBD2 matching 14 bases. V was clipped by 8 bases and J by 0 bases; unmatched bases: 15. This CDR3 has 20 residues. CDR1 is KGHSH and CDR2 is LQKENI in the germline V gene. CDR3 DNA sequence: TGTGCCAGCCGTAACCCCGATGAGGGGACTAGCGGGGGAGCCAAAAACATTCAGTACTTC. Protein sequence: CASRNPDEGTSGGAKNIQYF.

The rearrangement joins TRBV7-2 to TRBJ2-7, with 8 bases identical to TRBD2. Losses at the gene ends were 1 base for V and 6 bases for J; bases not matched to a gene: 8. Looked up from germline, CDR1 is SGHTA and CDR2 is FQGNSA. CDR3 size: 15 residues. In nucleotides, the CDR3 is TGTGCCAGCAGCTTAGATTTGGGCGGGGGGTCCGAGCAGTACTTC. Translation gives CASSLDLGGGSEQYF.

The chain has TRBV10-3 and TRBJ2-1; weak D call: TRBD2 (5 bases). This CDR3 has 14 amino acids. The V gene lost 5 bases and the J gene lost 3 bases, with 11 bases spanning the gap. Germline CDR1 and CDR2: ENHRY and SYGVKD. CDR3 sequence reads: CAISPAGLYNEQFF. CDR3 in DNA: TGTGCCATCAGTCCGGCGGGTCTCTACAATGAGCAGTTCTTC.

V gene TRBV7-2 combines with J gene TRBJ2-3, with D unclear. Germline V gives CDR1 SGHTA, CDR2 FQGNSA. The CDR3 has 12 residues. V was pared by 7 bases and J by 4 bases, with 9 bases between. The CDR3 region is CASTPSADTQYF. The DNA for the CDR3 is TGTGCCAGCACCCCCTCCGCAGATACGCAGTATTTT.

This chain links TRBV5-4 with TRBJ2-5; 7 bases map to TRBD1. Germline values: CDR1 SGHNT, CDR2 YYREEE (reference sequence). The CDR3 covers 14 residues. The junction had 6 bases not matched to a gene; V was cut back by 3 bases and J by 4 bases. The CDR3 nucleotides read TGTGCCAGCAGCTCGCAGGGGGTGGGAGAGACCCAGTACTTC. Translation: CASSSQGVGETQYF.

The rearrangement joins TRBV5-1 to TRBJ2-5; TRBD2 aligns across 8 bases. Per germline, CDR1 SGHRS and CDR2 YFSETQ. After removal of 4 bases from V and 4 bases from J, the junction contained 6 bases not matched to a gene. This CDR3 comprises 14 residues. CDR3 sequence: CASSPGLVTETQYF. DNA of the CDR3: TGCGCCAGCAGCCCGGGACTAGTGACAGAGACCCAGTACTTC.

The chain employs TRBV7-9 and TRBJ1-1; D is ambiguous. The CDR3 sequence is 14 residues long. From germline, CDR1 is SEHNR and CDR2 FQNEAQ (reference sequence). V lost 0 bases, J lost 5 bases, and 10 bases lay in between. The CDR3 is CASSLAARGTEAFF. The DNA for the CDR3 is TGTGCCAGCAGCTTAGCCGCTCGGGGTACTGAAGCTTTCTTT. The full variable domain, its missing parts supplied by reference TRBV7-9 and TRBJ1-1, is DTGVSQNPRHKITKRGQNVTFRCDPISEHNRLYWYRQTLGQGPEFLTYFQNEAQLEKSRLLSDRFSAERPKGSFSTLEIQRTEQGDSAMYLCASSLAARGTEAFFGQGTRLTVV.

This chain links TRBV21-1 with TRBJ2-3; the table's D call, TRBD2, has no DNA check behind it. TRBV21-1 is listed as a pseudogene. The CDR3 has 20 residues. The CDR3 DNA sequence: TGTGCCAGCAGCAAAGGTGGGGGGTGCTTAGAGCTTCGGTTTTCAGATACGCAGTATTTT. This sequence encodes CASSKGGGCLELRFSDTQYF.

V usage is TRBV4-1 and J usage is TRBJ1-1, with 9 bases aligning to TRBD1. The germline gives CDR1 MGHRA, CDR2 YSYEKL. V gave up 0 bases and J gave up 8 bases; unmatched junction bases: 1. This CDR3 is built from 13 residues. CDR3: CASSQEDRGEAFF. As DNA, the CDR3 is TGCGCCAGCAGCCAAGAGGACAGGGGAGAAGCTTTCTTT.

This clone occurred once. The chain combines TRBV3-1 (or the pseudogene TRBV3-2) with TRBJ2-2; tentative D call: TRBD1 (6 bases). Germline assignment: CDR1 LGHDT and CDR2 YNNKEL (reference sequence). This CDR3 spans 14 amino acids. Trimming took off 8 bases at V and 6 bases at J, with 16 bases between the two ends. The CDR3, as DNA: TGTGCCAGCGGTGGGGGCCACCTAGCCGGGGAGCTGTTTTTT. As protein: CASGGGHLAGELFF.

V is TRBV3-1 (or the pseudogene TRBV3-2) and J is TRBJ2-5; no definite D call. CDR1 is LGHDT and CDR2 is YNNKEL in the germline V gene (reference sequence). Trimming removed 4 bases from V and 5 bases from J, with 5 bases in between. This CDR3 is built from 11 residues. CDR3 nucleotide sequence: TGTGCCAGCAGCCTCCGGGAGACCCAGTACTTC. Translating it yields CASSLRETQYF.

The rearrangement links TRBV7-6 to TRBJ1-2, with D tentatively TRBD1 (5 bases). The length of the CDR3 is 14 residues. Trimming took 5 bases from V and 5 from J, leaving 15 bases between them. CDR1 is SGHVS and CDR2 is FNYEAQ in the germline V gene. The CDR3 protein is CASSPEGIPYGYTF. The CDR3 DNA reads TGTGCCAGCAGCCCGGAGGGGATACCATATGGCTACACCTTC.

This chain connects TRBV5-1 to TRBJ2-5; 9 bases line up with TRBD2. CDR1 SGHRS and CDR2 YFSETQ come from the germline V gene. The CDR3 loop spans 16 amino acids. V shed 4 bases and J 3 bases; nucleotides not matched to a gene: 10. In DNA form, the CDR3 reads TGCGCCAGCAGCCCGGGGGTGAGCGGGGGGAAAGAGACCCAGTACTTC. Amino acids: CASSPGVSGGKETQYF.

This clone was recorded a few times. The chain uses TRBV2 and TRBJ1-5, with TRBD1 identical over 8 bases. The CDR3 consists of 15 residues. Looked up from germline, CDR1 is SNHLY and CDR2 is FYNNEI. V lost 8 bases and J lost 6; bases outside the gene matches: 12. The CDR3 spells CASGADRGEGQPQHF. The DNA of the CDR3 is TGTGCCAGCGGGGCCGACAGGGGAGAAGGTCAGCCCCAGCATTTT.

This clone was observed a single time. The chain employs TRBV19 and TRBJ2-3; perhaps TRBD2 as D (7 bases). V was trimmed by 5 bases and J by 0 bases, leaving 21 bases between them. Germline lookup yields CDR1 LNHDA and CDR2 SQIVND (reference sequence). This CDR3 is built from 18 residues. CDR3 region: CASSSRDTKAGSTDTQYF. The CDR3, as DNA: TGTGCCAGTAGTTCCCGGGACACAAAAGCGGGGAGCACAGATACGCAGTATTTT.

The chain combines TRBV19 with TRBJ1-6, with D possibly matching TRBD1 (6 bases). This CDR3 has 18 amino acids. Germline V gene data show CDR1 as LNHDA and CDR2 as SQIVND (reference sequence). The V gene lost 4 bases and the J gene lost 5 bases, with 21 bases spanning the gap. CDR3 residues: CASSNTRTAQINNSPLHF. The CDR3 DNA reads TGTGCCAGTAGTAACACCCGGACAGCTCAAATCAATAATTCACCCCTCCACTTT.

This clone occurred a few times. The V and J genes are TRBV7-6 and TRBJ2-5; 7 nucleotides align to TRBD2. Losses at the gene ends were 4 bases for V and 5 bases for J; bases not matched to a gene: 4. This CDR3 has 13 residues. Germline loops: CDR1 SGHVS, CDR2 FNYEAQ. CDR3 sequence: CASSSAGVETQYF. In DNA, the CDR3 is TGTGCCAGCAGCTCCGCGGGGGTCGAGACCCAGTACTTC.